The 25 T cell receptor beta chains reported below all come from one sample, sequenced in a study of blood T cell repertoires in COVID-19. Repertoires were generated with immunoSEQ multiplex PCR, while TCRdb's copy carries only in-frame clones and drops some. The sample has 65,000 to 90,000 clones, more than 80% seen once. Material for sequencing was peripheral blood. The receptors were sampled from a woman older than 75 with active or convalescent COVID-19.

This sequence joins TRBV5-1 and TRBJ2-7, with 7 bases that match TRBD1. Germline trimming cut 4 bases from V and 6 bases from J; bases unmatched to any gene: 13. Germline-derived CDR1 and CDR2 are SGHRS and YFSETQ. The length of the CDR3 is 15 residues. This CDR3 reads CASSPRGTDLGEQYF. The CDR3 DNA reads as TGCGCCAGCAGCCCGAGGGGGACAGACCTCGGCGAGCAGTACTTC.

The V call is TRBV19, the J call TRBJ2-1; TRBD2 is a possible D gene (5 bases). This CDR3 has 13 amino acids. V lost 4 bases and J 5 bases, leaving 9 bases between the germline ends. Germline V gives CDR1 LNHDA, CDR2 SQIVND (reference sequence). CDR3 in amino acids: CASSNGLDNEQFF. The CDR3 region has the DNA TGTGCCAGTAGTAACGGACTGGACAATGAGCAGTTCTTC.

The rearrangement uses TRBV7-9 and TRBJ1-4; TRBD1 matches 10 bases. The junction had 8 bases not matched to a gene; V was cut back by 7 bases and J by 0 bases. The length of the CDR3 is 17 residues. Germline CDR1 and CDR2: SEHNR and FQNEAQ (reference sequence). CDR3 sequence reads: CASTLDRGFTTNEKLFF. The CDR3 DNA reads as TGTGCCAGCACCTTGGACAGGGGGTTCACAACTAATGAAAAACTGTTTTTT.

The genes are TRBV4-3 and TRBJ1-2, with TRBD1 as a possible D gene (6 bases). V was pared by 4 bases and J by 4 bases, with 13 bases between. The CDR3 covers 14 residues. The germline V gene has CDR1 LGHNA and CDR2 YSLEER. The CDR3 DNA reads TGCGCCAGCAGCCCCTTGGGGGCAGGCTATGGCTACACCTTC. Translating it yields CASSPLGAGYGYTF.

As DNA, the CDR3 is TGCGCCAGCAGTCGGGACAGTATTACCGGCTACGAGCAGTACTTC. Residues: CASSRDSITGYEQYF. The V and J genes are TRBV5-1 and TRBJ2-7; 7 bases map to TRBD1. CDR1 and CDR2 (germline): SGHRS, YFSETQ. The CDR3 is made up of 15 amino acids. J was trimmed by 3 bases and V by 5 bases; bases with no gene match: 11.

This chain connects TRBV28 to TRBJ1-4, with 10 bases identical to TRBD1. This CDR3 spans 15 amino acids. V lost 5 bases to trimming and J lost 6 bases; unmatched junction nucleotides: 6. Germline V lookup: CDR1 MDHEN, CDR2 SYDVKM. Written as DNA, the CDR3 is TGTGCCAGCAGTCCAGCCGGGACAGGGGATGAAAAACTGTTTTTT. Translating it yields CASSPAGTGDEKLFF.

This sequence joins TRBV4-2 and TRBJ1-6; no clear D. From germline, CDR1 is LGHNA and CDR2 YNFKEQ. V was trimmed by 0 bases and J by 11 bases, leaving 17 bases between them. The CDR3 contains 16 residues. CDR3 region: CASSQDAGSGGTPLHF. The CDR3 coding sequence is TGTGCCAGCAGCCAAGATGCGGGCTCAGGAGGAACACCCCTCCACTTT.

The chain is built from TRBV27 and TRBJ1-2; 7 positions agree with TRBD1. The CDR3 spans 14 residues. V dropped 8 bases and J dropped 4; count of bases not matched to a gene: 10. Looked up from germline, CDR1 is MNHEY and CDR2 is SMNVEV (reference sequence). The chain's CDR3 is CASGTQGQFYGYTF. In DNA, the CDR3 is TGTGCCAGCGGAACACAGGGACAGTTCTATGGCTACACCTTC.

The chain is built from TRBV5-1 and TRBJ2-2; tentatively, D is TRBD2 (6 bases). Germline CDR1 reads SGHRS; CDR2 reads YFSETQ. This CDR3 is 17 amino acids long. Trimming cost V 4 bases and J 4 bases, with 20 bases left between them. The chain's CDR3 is CASSPDVASAGTGELFF. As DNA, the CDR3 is TGCGCCAGCAGCCCGGACGTGGCTAGCGCGGGCACCGGGGAGCTGTTTTTT.

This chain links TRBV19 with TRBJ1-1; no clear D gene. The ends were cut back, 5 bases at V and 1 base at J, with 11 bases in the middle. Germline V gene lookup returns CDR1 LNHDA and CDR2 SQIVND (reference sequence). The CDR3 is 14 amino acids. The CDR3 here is CASSGQTPNTEAFF. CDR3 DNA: TGTGCCAGTAGTGGTCAGACTCCGAACACTGAAGCTTTCTTT.

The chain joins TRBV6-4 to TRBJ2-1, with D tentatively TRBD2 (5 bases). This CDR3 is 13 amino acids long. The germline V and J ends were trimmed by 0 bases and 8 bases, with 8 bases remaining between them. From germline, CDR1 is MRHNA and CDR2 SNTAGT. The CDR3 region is CASSDSQEDEQFF. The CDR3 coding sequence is TGTGCCAGCAGTGACTCTCAGGAGGATGAGCAGTTCTTC.

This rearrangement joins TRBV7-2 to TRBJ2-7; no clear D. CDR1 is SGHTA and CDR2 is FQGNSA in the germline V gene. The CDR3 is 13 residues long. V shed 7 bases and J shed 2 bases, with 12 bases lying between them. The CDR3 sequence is CASTVNRAYEQYF. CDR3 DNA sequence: TGTGCCAGCACCGTGAATAGAGCCTACGAGCAGTACTTC.

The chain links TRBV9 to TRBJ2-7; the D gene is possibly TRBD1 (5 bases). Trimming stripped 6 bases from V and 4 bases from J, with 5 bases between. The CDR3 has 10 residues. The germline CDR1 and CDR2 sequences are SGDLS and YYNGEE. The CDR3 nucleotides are TGTGCCAGCAAGGGGTACGAGCAGTACTTC. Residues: CASKGYEQYF.

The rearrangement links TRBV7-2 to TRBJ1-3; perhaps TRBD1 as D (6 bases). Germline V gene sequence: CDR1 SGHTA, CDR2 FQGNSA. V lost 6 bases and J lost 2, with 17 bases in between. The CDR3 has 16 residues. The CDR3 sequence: CASRLQTGSPGNTIYF. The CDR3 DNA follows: TGTGCCAGCAGGCTCCAAACAGGGAGCCCTGGAAACACCATATATTTT.

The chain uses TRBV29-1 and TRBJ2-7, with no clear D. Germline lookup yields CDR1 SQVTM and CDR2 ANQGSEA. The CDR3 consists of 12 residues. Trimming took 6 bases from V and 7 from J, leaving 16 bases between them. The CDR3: CSVGFLVLEQYF. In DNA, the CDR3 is TGCAGCGTCGGCTTTCTAGTTTTGGAGCAGTACTTC.

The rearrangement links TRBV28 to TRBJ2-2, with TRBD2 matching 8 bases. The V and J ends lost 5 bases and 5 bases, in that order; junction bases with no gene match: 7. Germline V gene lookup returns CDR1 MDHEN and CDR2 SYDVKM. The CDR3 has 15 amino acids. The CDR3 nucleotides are TGTGCCAGCAGTCCCCCAGGCGGGGGGACCGGGGAGCTGTTTTTT. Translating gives CASSPPGGGTGELFF.

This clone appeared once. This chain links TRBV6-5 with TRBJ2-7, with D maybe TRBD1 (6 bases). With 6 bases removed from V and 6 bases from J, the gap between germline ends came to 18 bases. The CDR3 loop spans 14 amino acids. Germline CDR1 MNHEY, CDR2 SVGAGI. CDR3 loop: CASRRDTGFGEQYF. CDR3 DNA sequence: TGTGCCAGCAGGAGGGATACAGGGTTCGGCGAGCAGTACTTC.

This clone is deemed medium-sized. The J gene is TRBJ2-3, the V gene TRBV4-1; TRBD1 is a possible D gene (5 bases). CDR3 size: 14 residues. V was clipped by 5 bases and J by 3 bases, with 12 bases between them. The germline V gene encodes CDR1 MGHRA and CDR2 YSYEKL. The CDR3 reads CASSGQSGTDTQYF. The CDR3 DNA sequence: TGCGCCAGCAGCGGACAAAGTGGGACAGATACGCAGTATTTT.

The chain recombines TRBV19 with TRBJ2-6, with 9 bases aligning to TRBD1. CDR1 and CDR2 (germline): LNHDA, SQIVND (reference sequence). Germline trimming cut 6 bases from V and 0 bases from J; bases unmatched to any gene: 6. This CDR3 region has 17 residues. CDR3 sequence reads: CASRTTGGNSGANVLTF. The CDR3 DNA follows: TGTGCCAGTAGAACGACAGGGGGAAACTCTGGGGCCAACGTCCTGACTTTC.

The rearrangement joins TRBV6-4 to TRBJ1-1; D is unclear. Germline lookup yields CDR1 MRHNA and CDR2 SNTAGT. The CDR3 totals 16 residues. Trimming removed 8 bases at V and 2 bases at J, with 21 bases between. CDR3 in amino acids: CASLGGVGHPNTEAFF. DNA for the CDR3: TGTGCCAGCTTGGGTGGAGTTGGCCACCCTAACACTGAAGCTTTCTTT.

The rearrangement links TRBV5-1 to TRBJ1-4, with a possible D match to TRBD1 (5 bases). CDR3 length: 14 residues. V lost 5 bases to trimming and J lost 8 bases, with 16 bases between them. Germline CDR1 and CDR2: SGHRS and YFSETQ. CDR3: CASSGAGNTEKLFF. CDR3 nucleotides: TGCGCCAGCAGTGGGGCAGGAAATACGGAAAAACTGTTTTTT.

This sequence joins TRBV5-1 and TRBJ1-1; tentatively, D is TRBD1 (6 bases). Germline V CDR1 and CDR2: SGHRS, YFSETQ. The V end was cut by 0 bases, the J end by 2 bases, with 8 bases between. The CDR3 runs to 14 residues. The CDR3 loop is CASSLVQGNTEAFF. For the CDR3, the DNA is TGCGCCAGCAGCTTGGTACAGGGAAACACTGAAGCTTTCTTT.

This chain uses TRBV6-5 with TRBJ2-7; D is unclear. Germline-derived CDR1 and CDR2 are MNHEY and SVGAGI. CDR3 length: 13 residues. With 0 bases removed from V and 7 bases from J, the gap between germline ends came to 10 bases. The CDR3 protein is CASSYSRYAEQYF. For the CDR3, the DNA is TGTGCCAGCAGTTACTCGCGGTACGCTGAGCAGTACTTC.

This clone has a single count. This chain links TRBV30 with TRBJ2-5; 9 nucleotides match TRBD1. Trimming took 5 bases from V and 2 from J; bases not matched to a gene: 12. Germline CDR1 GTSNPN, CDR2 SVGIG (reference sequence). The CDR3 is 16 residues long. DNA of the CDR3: TGTGCCTGGGGGACAGGGAAAACAGGGACACAAGAGACCCAGTACTTC. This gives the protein CAWGTGKTGTQETQYF.

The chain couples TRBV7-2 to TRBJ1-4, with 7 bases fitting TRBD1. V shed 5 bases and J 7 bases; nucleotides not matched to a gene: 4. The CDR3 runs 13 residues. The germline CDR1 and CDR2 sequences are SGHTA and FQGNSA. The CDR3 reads CASSRGQSEKLFF. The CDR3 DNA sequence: TGTGCCAGCAGCAGGGGGCAAAGTGAAAAACTGTTTTTT.